The clone carrying this T cell receptor (beta chain) turned up a few times. Its antigen is unidentified. This sample stems from a study of response to subunit inactivated influenza vaccine. Findings and caveats of the study: There was a suggestion from the authors that each seasonal influenza vaccination recruits few new T cells.

The CDR3 contains 13 residues. V gave up 3 bases and J gave up 0 bases, with 6 bases separating them. Germline V gene lookup returns CDR1 DFQATT and CDR2 SNEGSKA (reference sequence). TCRdb fed the RT-PCR reads into MiXCR, producing one record per CDR3 protein. The table shows around 480,000 distinct CDR3 sequences, with 15% to 20% occurring only once. This receptor was obtained from a man between 45 and 75 years old who received an inactivated influenza vaccine. J is TRBJ2-1 and V is TRBV20-1; D is undetermined. The specimen was CD4+ T cells sorted from PBMCs, collected around 25 months after vaccination. The CDR3 DNA reads as TGCAGTGCTAGCTACAGCTCCTACAATGAGCAGTTCTTC. This translates into CSASYSSYNEQFF.